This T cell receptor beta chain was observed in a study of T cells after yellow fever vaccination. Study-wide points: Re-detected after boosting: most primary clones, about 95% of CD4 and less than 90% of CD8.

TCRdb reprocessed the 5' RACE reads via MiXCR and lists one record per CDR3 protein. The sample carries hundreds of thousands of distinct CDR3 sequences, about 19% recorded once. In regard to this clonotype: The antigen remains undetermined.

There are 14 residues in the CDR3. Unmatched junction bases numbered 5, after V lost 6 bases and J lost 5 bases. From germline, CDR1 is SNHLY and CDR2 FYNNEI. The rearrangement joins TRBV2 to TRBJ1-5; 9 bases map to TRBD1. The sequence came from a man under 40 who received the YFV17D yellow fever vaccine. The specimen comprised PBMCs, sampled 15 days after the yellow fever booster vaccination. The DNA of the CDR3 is TGTGCCAGCAGCAGACAGGGGGGGGATCAGCCCCAGCATTTT. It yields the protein CASSRQGGDQPQHF. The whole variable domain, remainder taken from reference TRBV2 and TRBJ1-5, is EPEVTQTPSHQVTQMGQEVILRCVPISNHLYFYWYRQILGQKVEFLVSFYNNEISEKSEIFDDQFSVERPDGSNFTLKIRSTKLEDSAMYFCASSRQGGDQPQHFGDGTRLSIL.